This TCR beta chain was recovered during a study of shared clonotypes between healthy human individuals. Study overall: The plates for each donor numbered three CD4 naive, three CD4 memory, two CD8 naive and one CD8 memory.

Libraries were prepared by immunoSEQ multiplex PCR; TCRdb keeps only in-frame clonotypes and omits some of them. In the table there are about 2 million clones, 90% to 95% of which are singletons. The germline V gene encodes CDR1 SEHNR and CDR2 FQNEAQ (reference sequence). This CDR3 is built from 16 residues. Unmatched junction bases numbered 6, after V lost 5 bases and J lost 3 bases. This rearrangement joins TRBV7-9 to TRBJ1-6; 8 bases align to TRBD1. This sequence originates from a man aged 18 to 29 in good health. The specimen sequenced was naive CD4+ T cells sorted from blood. As for subset: CD45RA+ positively selected. The CDR3 DNA is TGTGCCAGCAGCACCGGACAGGGAGACTATAATTCACCCCTCCACTTT. Translated, it gives CASSTGQGDYNSPLHF.